This T cell receptor beta chain is drawn from a study of shared clonotypes between healthy human individuals. General study results and limits: Only blood was sampled, and tissue TCR repertoires likely differ from blood ones. Larger estimated richness was generally recorded for naive subsets relative to memory subsets.

Original processing methods: ImmunoSEQ output lacked quality scores and full-length reads, limiting matched filtering. Libraries were prepared by immunoSEQ multiplex PCR; TCRdb keeps only in-frame clonotypes and omits some of them. The V and J calls and clone size are taken from that table; D and trimming were inferred from the DNA. The table has around 99,000 clones, 68% seen once; the top ten hold approximately 55%. To note about this clone: Its antigen is not known.

This CDR3 is built from 13 residues. V gave up 6 bases and J gave up 2 bases, with 14 bases separating them. Germline values: CDR1 SQVTM, CDR2 ANQGSEA. CD45RO+ cells plus CCR7-negative CD45RA+ TemRA cells formed CD8 memory. Sample: memory CD8+ T cells sorted from blood. Noted subset: CD45RO+ cells pooled with CCR7-negative TemRA cells. This sequence joins TRBV29-1 and TRBJ2-7; D not resolved. This clonotype originated in a man aged 30 to 45 in good health. CDR3 sequence reads: CSVSTPAAYEQYF. CDR3 nucleotide sequence: TGCAGCGTATCTACGCCGGCAGCCTACGAGCAGTACTTC.